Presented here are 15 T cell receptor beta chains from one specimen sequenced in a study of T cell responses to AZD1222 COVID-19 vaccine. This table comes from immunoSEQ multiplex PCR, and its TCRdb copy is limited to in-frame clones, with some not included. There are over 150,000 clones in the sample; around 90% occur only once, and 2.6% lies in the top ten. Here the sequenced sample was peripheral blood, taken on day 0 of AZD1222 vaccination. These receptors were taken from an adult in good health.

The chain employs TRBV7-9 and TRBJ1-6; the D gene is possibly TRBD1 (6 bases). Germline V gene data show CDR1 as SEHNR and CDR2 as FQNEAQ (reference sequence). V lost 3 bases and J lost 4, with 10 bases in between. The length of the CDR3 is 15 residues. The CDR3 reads CASSLEGGYNSPLHF. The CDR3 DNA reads TGTGCCAGCAGCTTGGAGGGGGGATATAATTCACCCCTCCACTTT.

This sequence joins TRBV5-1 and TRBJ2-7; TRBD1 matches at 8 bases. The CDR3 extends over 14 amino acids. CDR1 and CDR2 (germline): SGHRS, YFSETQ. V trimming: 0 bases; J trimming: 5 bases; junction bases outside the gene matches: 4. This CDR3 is CASSLGQGKHEQYF. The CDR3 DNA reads TGCGCCAGCAGCTTGGGACAGGGGAAGCACGAGCAGTACTTC. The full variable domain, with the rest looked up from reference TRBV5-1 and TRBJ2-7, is KAGVTQTPRYLIKTRGQQVTLSCSPISGHRSVSWYQQTPGQGLQFLFEYFSETQRNKGNFPGRFSGRQFSNSRSEMNVSTLELGDSALYLCASSLGQGKHEQYFGPGTRLTVT.

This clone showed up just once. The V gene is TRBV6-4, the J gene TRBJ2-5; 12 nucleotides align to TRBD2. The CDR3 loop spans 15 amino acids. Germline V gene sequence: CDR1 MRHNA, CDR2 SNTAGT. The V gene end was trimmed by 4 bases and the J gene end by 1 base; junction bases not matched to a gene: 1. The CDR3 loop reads CASSATSGSQETQYF. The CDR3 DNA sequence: TGTGCCAGCAGTGCGACTAGCGGGAGCCAAGAGACCCAGTACTTC.

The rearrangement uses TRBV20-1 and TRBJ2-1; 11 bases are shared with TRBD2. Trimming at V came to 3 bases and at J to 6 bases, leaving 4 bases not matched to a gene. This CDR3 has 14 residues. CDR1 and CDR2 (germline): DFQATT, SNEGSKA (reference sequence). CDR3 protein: CSASLAGGSNEQFF. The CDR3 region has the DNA TGCAGTGCTAGTCTAGCGGGAGGTAGCAATGAGCAGTTCTTC.

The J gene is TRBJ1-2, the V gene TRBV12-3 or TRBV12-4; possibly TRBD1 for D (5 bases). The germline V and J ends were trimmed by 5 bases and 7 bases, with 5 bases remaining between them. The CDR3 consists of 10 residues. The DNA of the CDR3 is TGTGCCAGCAGTCAGGGTGGCTACACCTTC. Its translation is CASSQGGYTF.

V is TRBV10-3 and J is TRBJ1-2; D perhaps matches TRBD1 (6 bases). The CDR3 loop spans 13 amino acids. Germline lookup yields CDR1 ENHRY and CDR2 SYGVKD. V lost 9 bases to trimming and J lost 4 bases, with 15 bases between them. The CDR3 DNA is TGTGCCATAAGAAGTGGGGGCGGCTATGGCTACACCTTC. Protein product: CAIRSGGGYGYTF.

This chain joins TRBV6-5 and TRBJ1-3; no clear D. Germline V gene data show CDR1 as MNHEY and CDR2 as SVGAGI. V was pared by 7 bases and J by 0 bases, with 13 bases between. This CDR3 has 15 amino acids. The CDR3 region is CASKQVVNSGNTIYF. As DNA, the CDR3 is TGTGCCAGCAAACAAGTTGTGAACTCTGGAAACACCATATATTTT.

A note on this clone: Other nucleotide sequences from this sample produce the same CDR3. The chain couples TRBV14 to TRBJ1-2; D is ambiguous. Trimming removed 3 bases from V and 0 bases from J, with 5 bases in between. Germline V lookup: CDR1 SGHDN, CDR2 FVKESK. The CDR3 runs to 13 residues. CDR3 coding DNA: TGTGCCAGCAGCCAGGGTCCTAACTATGGCTACACCTTC. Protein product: CASSQGPNYGYTF.

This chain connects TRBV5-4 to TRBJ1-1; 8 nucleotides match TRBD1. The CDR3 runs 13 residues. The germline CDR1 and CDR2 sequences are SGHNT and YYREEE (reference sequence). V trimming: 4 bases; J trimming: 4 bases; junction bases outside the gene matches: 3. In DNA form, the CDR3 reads TGTGCCAGCAGCCCTGACAGGGGCACTGAAGCTTTCTTT. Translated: CASSPDRGTEAFF.

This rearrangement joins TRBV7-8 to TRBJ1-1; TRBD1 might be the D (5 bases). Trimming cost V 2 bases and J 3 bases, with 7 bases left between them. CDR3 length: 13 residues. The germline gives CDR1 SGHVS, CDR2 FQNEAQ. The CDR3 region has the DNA TGTGCCAGCAGCTTAAGGGGTGACACTGAAGCTTTCTTT. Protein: CASSLRGDTEAFF.

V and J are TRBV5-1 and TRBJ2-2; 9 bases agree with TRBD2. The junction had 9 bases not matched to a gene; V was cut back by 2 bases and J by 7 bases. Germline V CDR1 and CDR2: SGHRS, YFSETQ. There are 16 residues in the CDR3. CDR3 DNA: TGCGCCAGCAGCTTTGTAGCGGGAGTTAGTCACGGGGAGCTGTTTTTT. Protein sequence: CASSFVAGVSHGELFF.

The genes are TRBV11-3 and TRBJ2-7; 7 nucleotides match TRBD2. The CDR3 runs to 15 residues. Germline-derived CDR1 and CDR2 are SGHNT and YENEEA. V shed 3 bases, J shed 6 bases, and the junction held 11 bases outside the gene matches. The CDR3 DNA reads TGTGCCAGCAGCTTTACGGGGGGAGAGGGGCGCGAGCAGTACTTC. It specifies CASSFTGGEGREQYF.

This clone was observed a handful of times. The CDR3 sequence: CASSWDRATGELFF. The CDR3 DNA reads as TGTGCCAGCAGTTGGGATAGAGCCACCGGGGAGCTGTTTTTT. The rearrangement links TRBV6-5 to TRBJ2-2; no clear D gene. Germline V gene lookup returns CDR1 MNHEY and CDR2 SVGAGI. The CDR3 has 14 amino acids. Trimming removed 4 bases at V and 4 bases at J, with 10 bases between.

Here the CDR3 DNA reads TGTGCCAGCAGTTTAGGCGGGGTTGGGACTAATGAAAAACTGTTTTTT. Protein product: CASSLGGVGTNEKLFF. The gene calls are TRBV28 and TRBJ1-4; no reliable D call. The CDR3 consists of 16 residues. Germline loops: CDR1 MDHEN, CDR2 SYDVKM. V shed 2 bases and J shed 2 bases, with 12 bases lying between them.

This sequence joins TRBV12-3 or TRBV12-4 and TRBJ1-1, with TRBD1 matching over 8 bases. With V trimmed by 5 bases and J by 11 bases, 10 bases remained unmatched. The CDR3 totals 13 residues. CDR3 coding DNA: TGTGCCAGCAGTCCAGGACAGGGTATGCGGGCTTTCTTT. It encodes CASSPGQGMRAFF.